These 12 T cell receptor beta chains were all obtained from the same sample, sequenced in a study of Graves' ophthalmopathy and Graves' hyperthyroidism. Amplification of the TCR beta CDR3 regions used RNA transcripts (as template). HTBI primers were used in a first-round RT-PCR, which preceded a second-round multiplex PCR. TCRdb fed the multiplex PCR reads into MiXCR, producing one record per CDR3 protein. The data show hundreds of thousands of distinct CDR3 sequences, about 20% seen once. Source material: peripheral blood. The receptors shown here come from a woman in her late teens or twenties with stable Graves' hyperthyroidism. Some clones in this sample may be carry-over from other donors' samples.

This CDR3 reads CASSDATGTVTYEQYF. CDR3 nucleotides: TGCGCCAGCAGCGACGCGACCGGGACAGTAACCTACGAGCAGTACTTC. This chain uses TRBV5-1 with TRBJ2-7, with 7 positions matching TRBD1. The germline V gene has CDR1 SGHRS and CDR2 YFSETQ. CDR3 length equals 16 residues. V was pared by 4 bases and J by 2 bases, with 12 bases of the junction left unmatched.

This clonotype was detected ten times or more. The rearrangement uses TRBV11-2 and TRBJ2-5; 14 positions agree with TRBD2. The V gene's germline CDR1 is SGHAT and CDR2 FQNNGV. This CDR3 contains 15 residues. The ends lost 5 bases at V and 3 bases at J; junction bases unmatched: 2. The CDR3 bases are TGTGCCAGCAGCGGACTAGCGGGGGGAGAAGAGACCCAGTACTTC. It specifies CASSGLAGGEETQYF.

This clonotype was counted between two and nine times. A single base separates this from a much larger clone, so it may be a read error. The chain employs TRBV7-3 and TRBJ2-2; weak D call: TRBD2 (5 bases). Germline V gene data show CDR1 as SGHTA and CDR2 as FQGTGA. The CDR3 contains 13 residues. The CDR3 DNA sequence: TGTGCCAGCAGCTTCTCGTCCACCGGGGAGCTGTGTTTT. It specifies CASSFSSTGELCF.

V and J are TRBV6-1 and TRBJ1-1; no reliable D call. This CDR3 has 11 residues. V lost 10 bases, J lost 5 bases, and 11 bases lay in between. Germline assignment: CDR1 MNHNS and CDR2 SASEGT. CDR3 protein: CATYLGTEAFF. Here the CDR3 DNA reads TGTGCCACCTACCTGGGAACTGAAGCTTTCTTT.

This clonotype occurred many times. An end of the junction differs from the germline gene, which may be a read error. The chain's CDR3 is CASRSRVVENIKYF. DNA for the CDR3: TGTGCCAGCAGGTCTAGGGTTGTCGAAAACATTAAGTACTTC. The rearrangement uses TRBV2 and TRBJ2-4; D is uncertain. This CDR3 contains 14 residues. CDR1 SNHLY and CDR2 FYNNEI come from the germline V gene.

This clonotype was seen many times. The chain has TRBV15 and TRBJ2-4; tentatively, D is TRBD1 (6 bases). Germline assignment: CDR1 LNHNV and CDR2 YYDKDF (reference sequence). Trimming removed 3 bases at V and 8 bases at J, with 8 bases between. This CDR3 spans 12 amino acids. CDR3 in DNA: TGTGCCACCAGCAGGTCAGGGGACATTCAGTACTTC. As protein: CATSRSGDIQYF.

This clonotype was detected a few times. The rearrangement links TRBV11-1 to TRBJ2-7, with 7 positions matching TRBD1. The CDR3 is 13 residues long. Germline V gene lookup returns CDR1 SGHAT and CDR2 FQDESV (reference sequence). V shed 5 bases and J 5 bases; nucleotides not matched to a gene: 6. The CDR3 sequence is CASSRDRVDEQYF. The CDR3 DNA reads as TGTGCCAGCAGCCGAGACAGGGTGGACGAGCAGTACTTC. Variable domain in full (rest from reference TRBV11-1 and TRBJ2-7): EAEVAQSPRYKITEKSQAVAFWCDPISGHATLYWYRQILGQGPELLVQFQDESVVDDSQLPKDRFSAERLKGVDSTLKIQPAELGDSAMYLCASSRDRVDEQYFGPGTRLTVT.

This clonotype was seen repeatedly, ten times or more. V gene TRBV12-3 or TRBV12-4 combines with J gene TRBJ1-2; no reliable D call. CDR3 length: 11 residues. Trimming took 3 bases from V and 3 from J, leaving 2 bases between them. CDR3 sequence reads: CASSFDYGYTF. In DNA form, the CDR3 reads TGTGCCAGCAGTTTTGACTATGGCTACACCTTC.

This clonotype was recorded only once. The chain recombines TRBV10-2 with TRBJ1-2; no clear D. V was cut by 6 bases and J by 8 bases, with 13 bases left in between. This CDR3 has 12 residues. Per germline, CDR1 WSHSY and CDR2 SAAADI. CDR3 nucleotides: TGCGCCAGCAGGGGCGGCGCTGAGGGCTACACCTTC. It encodes CASRGGAEGYTF.

This clonotype was picked up many times. The gene calls are TRBV6-5 and TRBJ2-4; D perhaps matches TRBD1 (6 bases). CDR1 MNHEY and CDR2 SVGAGI come from the germline V gene. V shed 2 bases and J shed 11 bases, with 13 bases lying between them. The CDR3 extends over 13 amino acids. CDR3 in amino acids: CASSYRGGGFQYF. For the CDR3, the DNA is TGTGCCAGCAGTTACCGGGGTGGGGGCTTTCAGTACTTC.

This clonotype has a count of ten or more. The chain carries TRBV20-1 and TRBJ2-7; D is unresolved. CDR3 length: 15 amino acids. V dropped 4 bases and J dropped 0 bases, with 16 bases sitting between them. Looked up from germline, CDR1 is DFQATT and CDR2 is SNEGSKA (reference sequence). The CDR3 region has the DNA TGCAGTGCTATGCCCTCAGGCAGTTTCTCCTACGAGCAGTACTTC. This sequence encodes CSAMPSGSFSYEQYF.

This clonotype was seen ten or more times. J is TRBJ2-7 and V is TRBV6-2 or TRBV6-3; D is tentatively TRBD1 or TRBD2 (5 bases each). V shed 7 bases and J shed 0 bases, with 22 bases lying between them. This CDR3 spans 17 amino acids. CDR1 MNHEY and CDR2 SVGEGT come from the germline V gene. DNA of the CDR3: TGTGCCAGCACCCGAGGGGATCCAGACCCAAGCTCCTACGAGCAGTACTTC. This encodes CASTRGDPDPSSYEQYF.